The clone carrying this TCR beta chain has more than one count but fewer than ten. At one end, the junction sequence differs from germline, possibly due to a read error. The V gene's germline CDR1 is SSHAT and CDR2 FNYEAQ (reference sequence). The CDR3 runs to 16 residues. These data are taken from a study of T-cell memory formation after mild COVID-19. Using its own MiXCR run on the 5' RACE reads, TCRdb lists one record per CDR3 protein. This table holds 400,000 to 500,000 distinct CDR3 sequences, around 24% found once. The clonotype was recovered from an adult woman who had mild COVID-19 (a few samples of this study predate the infection). Cell type and time point are not known. The V and J genes are TRBV7-7 and TRBJ2-5; 8 bases match TRBD1. The sequenced sample was PBMCs or a T cell subset sorted from them (not recorded which). CDR3 in DNA: TGTGCTAGCAGCGGTCCAGGGGGCCCGGGGCAAGAGACCCAGTACTTC. Translated, it gives CASSGPGGPGQETQYF.